A selection of T cell receptor beta chains follows, all from one sample in a study of blood T cell repertoires in COVID-19. Profiling relied on immunoSEQ multiplex PCR, and the TCRdb table lists in-frame clones only, not all of them. The sample lists 250,000 to 300,000 clones; 80% to 95% were seen once. Sequenced sample: PBMCs or T cells enriched from blood (not recorded which). These receptor sequences come from a woman aged 25 to 39 who had recovered from COVID-19. CDR3s include the opening cysteine and the closing phenylalanine or tryptophan. The order of the fields is J gene, clone size, V gene, D gene, CDR3 DNA, CDR3 protein. The D gene is left open where the match is weak. Rows may omit the clone size; those that give it use once, few, many or a size class.

TRBJ2-2 | . | TRBV9 | TRBD2 | TGTGCCAGCAGCGCTAGCGGGAGGGTTGCCGGGGAGCTGTTTTTT | CASSASGRVAGELFF
TRBJ1-1 | . | TRBV11-3 | . | TGTGCCAGCAGCTTATCGACATACACTGAAGCTTTCTTT | CASSLSTYTEAFF
TRBJ2-7 | . | TRBV2 | TRBD1 | TGTGCCAGCAGCTTCGGGACAGGGGGCGCAAACGAGCAGTACTTC | CASSFGTGGANEQYF
TRBJ1-5 | . | TRBV30 | . | TGTGCCTGGACCCCAGGTGTTCATCAGCCCCAGCATTTT | CAWTPGVHQPQHF
TRBJ2-1 | . | TRBV20-1 | TRBD1 | TGCAGTGCTAGTCAAACAGGGGGCGCTGCGTTTGGGTCGGGTAGCGATGAGCAGTTCTTC | CSASQTGGAAFGSGSDEQFF
TRBJ2-1 | . | TRBV6-4 | . | TGTGCCAGCAGTGAGGAACCCTACGGGAGTCACAATGAGCAGTTCTTC | CASSEEPYGSHNEQFF
TRBJ2-7 | . | TRBV15 | . | TGTGCCACCAGCAGAGATTCTGAAGTTGGGGCGGCGCCCTACGAGCAGTACTTC | CATSRDSEVGAAPYEQYF
TRBJ1-5 | . | TRBV28 | . | TGTGCCAGCAGTCTTACGGGACACAATCAGCCCCAGCATTTT | CASSLTGHNQPQHF
TRBJ2-7 | . | TRBV30 | . | TGTGCCTGGAGACAGCAGTCCTACGAGCAGTACTTC | CAWRQQSYEQYF
TRBJ1-4 | . | TRBV28 | . | TGTGCCAGCAACCTACCGGGACAAATCCTGTTTTTT | CASNLPGQILFF
TRBJ2-2 | . | TRBV19 | TRBD1 | TGTGCCAGTAGTATCCACCAACAGGGGCGCGGGGAGCTGTTTTTT | CASSIHQQGRGELFF
TRBJ2-7 | . | TRBV28 | . | TGTGCCAGCATCGCGAACGAGGCGGCCCGGAAGGAAGAGCAGTACTTC | CASIANEAARKEEQYF
TRBJ2-5 | . | TRBV7-2 | . | TGTGCCAGCAGCTTAACCCCAGCGGTCGAGGGAGAGACCCAGTACTTC | CASSLTPAVEGETQYF
TRBJ2-2 | . | TRBV5-1 | TRBD2 | TGCGCCAGCAGCTTGGCGAGAGCGGGAGAGAGCACCGGGGAGCTGTTTTTT | CASSLARAGESTGELFF
TRBJ1-1 | . | TRBV5-1 | . | TGCGCCAGCAGCACGCAGGGAGGGGACACTGAAGCTTTCTTT | CASSTQGGDTEAFF
TRBJ1-2 | . | TRBV4-2 | TRBD1 | TGTGCCAGCAGCCAAACAAGAACAGGGGGGGGCTACACCTTC | CASSQTRTGGGYTF
TRBJ2-7 | . | TRBV28 | . | TGTGCCAGCACCAACCAGTACTACGAGCAGTACTTC | CASTNQYYEQYF
TRBJ1-2 | . | TRBV28 | . | TGTGCCAGCAGGGCCGGGACTCCAGCGGGGTATGGCTACACCTTC | CASRAGTPAGYGYTF
TRBJ2-7 | . | TRBV19 | TRBD2 | TGTGCCAGTAGTATGCAAGCGGGAGGGGTTTACGAGCAGTACTTC | CASSMQAGGVYEQYF
TRBJ1-5 | . | TRBV30 | TRBD1 | TGTGCCTGGAGCCCCGGGACAGGTTTTCAGCCCCAGCATTTT | CAWSPGTGFQPQHF
TRBJ2-7 | . | TRBV28 | TRBD2 | TGTGCCAGCATTGCGGGACTAGGAGGCTACGAGCAGTACTTC | CASIAGLGGYEQYF
TRBJ1-1 | . | TRBV30 | . | TGTGCCTGGAGCGTAGGGGGCACTGAAGCTTTCTTT | CAWSVGGTEAFF
TRBJ2-2 | . | TRBV5-1 | . | TGCGCCAGCAGCTCGGATCCGGGACACCCGAACACCGGGGAGCTGTTTTTT | CASSSDPGHPNTGELFF
TRBJ2-7 | . | TRBV5-1 | TRBD1 | TGCGCCAGCAGCTTACTACCAGGGGGCTCCTACGAGCAGTACTTC | CASSLLPGGSYEQYF
TRBJ2-3 | . | TRBV4-3 | TRBD2 | TGCGCCAGCAGCCAAGGTATTAGCGGGACTAGCACAGATACGCAGTATTTT | CASSQGISGTSTDTQYF
TRBJ2-3 | . | TRBV5-1 | TRBD1 | TGCGCCAGCAGCTACTTAACCCAGGGGGTAAGCACAGATACGCAGTATTTT | CASSYLTQGVSTDTQYF
TRBJ2-2 | few | TRBV27 | . | TGTGCCAGCAGTTCTACTAGAAAAAACACCGGGGAGCTGTTTTTT | CASSSTRKNTGELFF
TRBJ1-6 | . | TRBV7-9 | . | TGTGCCAGCAGCAGGGACTACTTTAATTCACCCCTCCACTTT | CASSRDYFNSPLHF
TRBJ1-1 | . | TRBV19 | TRBD1 | TGTGCCAGTAGCCAGACAGGGTCGACCACTGAAGCTTTCTTT | CASSQTGSTTEAFF
TRBJ2-5 | once | TRBV7-9 | . | TGTGCCAGCAGCTTAAGTCGCAGGGGTTATCAAGAGACCCAGTACTTC | CASSLSRRGYQETQYF
TRBJ2-6 | . | TRBV7-2 | . | TGTGCCAGCAGCTTCAGCTCTGGGGCCAACGTCCTGACTTTC | CASSFSSGANVLTF
TRBJ1-2 | . | TRBV27 | . | TGTGCCAGCAGGATGTTTGGAGCTAACTATGGCTACACCTTC | CASRMFGANYGYTF
TRBJ2-2 | . | TRBV7-7 | . | TGTGCTAGCAGCGTGGACTATACTCCCGGGGAGCTGTTTTTT | CASSVDYTPGELFF
TRBJ2-5 | . | TRBV5-6 | TRBD2 | TGTGCCAGCAGCTCCCAACCGGGACTAGTAGTATTTCAGACCCAGTACTTC | CASSSQPGLVVFQTQYF
TRBJ2-7 | . | TRBV27 | . | TGTGCCAGCAGTTTTAAGCTTCAATCCTACGAGCAGTACTTC | CASSFKLQSYEQYF
TRBJ2-1 | . | TRBV7-9 | TRBD2 | TGTGCCAGCAGCTCTAATAGACTAGCGGGAGCCTACAATGAGCAGTTCTTC | CASSSNRLAGAYNEQFF
TRBJ1-5 | once | TRBV7-9 | TRBD1 | TGTGCCAGCAGCTCCGGGACAGGGAGCAATCAGCCCCAGCATTTT | CASSSGTGSNQPQHF
TRBJ2-1 | . | TRBV5-6 | . | TGTGCCAGCAGCACACTAGCCGAGCAGTTCTTC | CASSTLAEQFF
TRBJ1-5 | . | TRBV20-1 | . | TGCAGTGCTAGTATGCCAGGGATTCAGCCCCAGCATTTT | CSASMPGIQPQHF
TRBJ2-5 | . | TRBV30 | . | TGTGCCTGGAGTGTAAAGGGGATGTCGGAGACCCAGTACTTC | CAWSVKGMSETQYF
TRBJ2-7 | . | TRBV5-1 | . | TGCGCCAGCAGCTTGGCGGGAGTAACAGGCGAGCAGTACTTC | CASSLAGVTGEQYF
TRBJ2-1 | . | TRBV5-1 | TRBD2 | TGCGCCAGCAGCCCGGGACTAATCTCCTACAATGAGCAGTTCTTC | CASSPGLISYNEQFF